What follows are 25 T cell receptor beta chains derived from one specimen sequenced in a study of long-term antiretroviral therapy in people with HIV. An immunoSEQ assay, version v3.0, was performed at survey level. Sequencing was performed with immunoSEQ multiplex PCR; in TCRdb, only in-frame clones are kept and a portion is missing. The sample contains 25,000 to 35,000 clones, around 85% of which appear only once. The starting material was unsorted PBMCs, obtained approximately 5 years before starting antiretroviral therapy. These receptors originate from a man over 45 with HIV.

The table lists this clone with a few counts. The rearrangement uses TRBV6-6 and TRBJ1-1, with D possibly being TRBD1 (6 bases). The CDR3 runs to 16 residues. The V gene lost 0 bases and the J gene lost 7 bases, with 18 bases spanning the gap. The germline CDR1 and CDR2 sequences are MNHNY and SVGAGI (reference sequence). The CDR3 reads CASSYSYHREGVEAFF. DNA of the CDR3: TGTGCCAGCAGTTACTCATATCACAGGGAAGGGGTTGAAGCTTTCTTT.

The J gene is TRBJ2-7, the V gene TRBV28, with a possible D match to TRBD2 (6 bases). The CDR3 runs 15 residues. V lost 4 bases and J lost 1, with 14 bases in between. Germline V gene sequence: CDR1 MDHEN, CDR2 SYDVKM. This CDR3 is CASSSLAVKSYEQYF. In DNA, the CDR3 is TGTGCCAGCAGTTCCTTAGCGGTGAAATCCTACGAGCAGTACTTC.

The gene calls are TRBV9 and TRBJ1-4; the D gene is possibly TRBD1 (5 bases). Germline CDR1 is SGDLS and CDR2 is YYNGEE. V was trimmed by 4 bases and J by 7 bases, leaving 14 bases between them. The CDR3 loop spans 14 amino acids. DNA of the CDR3: TGTGCCAGCAGCCAAGCGGGGCGCGGTGAAAAACTGTTTTTT. Translated, it gives CASSQAGRGEKLFF.

The gene calls are TRBV6-4 and TRBJ1-6, with D tentatively TRBD1 (6 bases). Germline V gives CDR1 MRHNA, CDR2 SNTAGT. V was clipped by 6 bases and J by 0 bases, with 6 bases between them. The CDR3 covers 14 residues. The CDR3: CASRTGSYNSPLHF. The CDR3 DNA sequence: TGTGCCAGCAGGACAGGCTCCTATAATTCACCCCTCCACTTT.

The chain recombines TRBV10-2 with TRBJ2-2; TRBD1 agrees at 10 bases. The CDR3 extends over 16 amino acids. Germline CDR1 and CDR2: WSHSY and SAAADI. Unmatched junction bases numbered 9, after V lost 6 bases and J lost 5 bases. Written as DNA, the CDR3 is TGCGCCAGCAGCCTATGGACAGGGGGAGGGACCGGGGAGCTGTTTTTT. This sequence encodes CASSLWTGGGTGELFF.

J is TRBJ1-1 and V is TRBV5-1, with 8 bases matching TRBD1. From germline, CDR1 is SGHRS and CDR2 YFSETQ. The CDR3 has 14 amino acids. Trimming at V came to 4 bases and at J to 0 bases, leaving 2 bases not matched to a gene. CDR3 amino acids: CASSGTGMNTEAFF. The CDR3 region has the DNA TGCGCCAGCAGCGGGACAGGCATGAACACTGAAGCTTTCTTT.

This clone was detected a few times. This rearrangement joins TRBV11-2 to TRBJ2-1; D possibly uses TRBD1 or TRBD2 (5 bases each). The CDR3 runs 15 residues. CDR1 is SGHAT and CDR2 is FQNNGV in the germline V gene. Trimming shortened V by 11 bases and J by 0 bases, and 17 bases separated the two germline ends. The CDR3 is CAGGGALGSYNEQFF. DNA for the CDR3: TGTGCCGGGGGTGGGGCTTTAGGCTCCTACAATGAGCAGTTCTTC.

The chain recombines TRBV7-3 with TRBJ2-5, with D possibly being TRBD1 or TRBD2 (5 bases each). The CDR3 is 15 residues long. Between the trimmed V and J ends, which lost 0 bases and 5 bases, there was a span of 13 bases. Per the germline V gene, CDR1 is SGHTA and CDR2 is FQGTGA. DNA of the CDR3: TGTGCCAGCAGCTTAACCCCCCGGGGCGTGGAGACCCAGTACTTC. Translating gives CASSLTPRGVETQYF. Using reference TRBV7-3 and TRBJ2-5 for the parts outside the CDR3, the full variable domain is GAGVSQTPSNKVTEKGKYVELRCDPISGHTALYWYRQSLGQGPEFLIYFQGTGAADDSGLPNDRFFAVRPEGSVSTLKIQRTERGDSAVYLCASSLTPRGVETQYFGPGTRLLVL.

The rearrangement links TRBV28 to TRBJ1-2; D gene ambiguous. V was clipped by 5 bases and J by 5 bases, with 15 bases between them. The CDR3 consists of 14 residues. CDR1 and CDR2 (germline): MDHEN, SYDVKM. CDR3 in DNA: TGTGCCAGCAGTCGCGTGGAGGCTGGGTATGGCTACACCTTC. Its protein is CASSRVEAGYGYTF.

CDR3 sequence reads: CASHSPTYEQYF. The CDR3 nucleotides are TGCGCCAGCCATTCGCCTACCTACGAGCAGTACTTC. This sequence joins TRBV23-1 and TRBJ2-7; D uncertain. TRBV23-1 is assigned to the ORF class and has an uncertain function. V gave up 8 bases and J gave up 2 bases, with 10 bases separating them. The CDR3 loop spans 12 amino acids.

V and J are TRBV5-8 and TRBJ2-5; D gene ambiguous. Between the trimmed V and J ends, which lost 4 bases and 4 bases, there was a span of 17 bases. CDR1 is SGHTS, CDR2 YDEGEE, per germline. This CDR3 has 15 residues. CDR3: CASSRNRAFRETQYF. CDR3 nucleotide sequence: TGTGCCAGCAGCCGCAACCGGGCCTTTCGAGAGACCCAGTACTTC.

This chain uses TRBV2 with TRBJ2-7, with D unclear. Germline V lookup: CDR1 SNHLY, CDR2 FYNNEI. This CDR3 is 13 amino acids long. V gave up 5 bases and J gave up 6 bases, with 14 bases separating them. The CDR3 DNA sequence: TGTGCCAGCAGTTACTGGCAAGGCGTCGAGCAGTACTTC. Amino acid sequence: CASSYWQGVEQYF.

This clone was observed a single time. The rearrangement joins TRBV10-3 to TRBJ1-4; 8 bases are shared with TRBD1. Germline CDR1 is ENHRY and CDR2 is SYGVKD. V shed 2 bases, J shed 4 bases, and the junction held 6 bases outside the gene matches. The CDR3 runs 16 residues. The DNA for the CDR3 is TGTGCCATCAGTGAGCTAGGACAGGGACTTAATGAAAAACTGTTTTTT. This sequence encodes CAISELGQGLNEKLFF.

This chain links TRBV5-5 with TRBJ1-1; tentatively, D is TRBD1 (6 bases). Germline assignment: CDR1 SGHKS and CDR2 YYEKEE (reference sequence). Trimming stripped 1 base from V and 5 bases from J, with 15 bases between. This CDR3 has 15 residues. The CDR3 is CASSLYWGRGTEAFF. Here the CDR3 DNA reads TGTGCCAGCAGCTTGTATTGGGGGAGGGGGACTGAAGCTTTCTTT.

The rearrangement uses TRBV10-3 and TRBJ2-5; D gene uncertain. Trimming pared 6 bases from V and 1 base from J, leaving 9 bases between. This CDR3 is 13 amino acids long. CDR1 is ENHRY and CDR2 is SYGVKD in the germline V gene. The DNA of the CDR3 is TGTGCCATCAGGATAGGGTCCCAAGAGACCCAGTACTTC. Translated, it gives CAIRIGSQETQYF.

The chain joins TRBV9 to TRBJ2-7; TRBD2 might be the D (6 bases). This CDR3 spans 16 amino acids. CDR1 and CDR2 from the germline V gene are SGDLS and YYNGEE. With 0 bases removed from V and 6 bases from J, the gap between germline ends came to 19 bases. The CDR3 nucleotides are TGTGCCAGCAGCGTAGCTCCGGGGGAGGAATTGCCCGAGCAGTACTTC. Translated: CASSVAPGEELPEQYF.

The CDR3 region is CASTPDRYNEQFF. The CDR3 coding sequence is TGCGCCAGCACCCCGGACAGGTACAATGAGCAGTTCTTC. V usage is TRBV10-1 and J usage is TRBJ2-1; 7 bases are a match to TRBD1. CDR3 length: 13 amino acids. Per germline, CDR1 WNHNN and CDR2 SYGVQD (reference sequence). V shed 7 bases, J shed 4 bases, and the junction held 4 bases outside the gene matches.

This clone appeared once. The chain carries TRBV2 and TRBJ2-7, with D possibly TRBD2 on 6 matching bases. V lost 7 bases and J lost 2, with 12 bases in between. Germline V gives CDR1 SNHLY, CDR2 FYNNEI. CDR3 size: 13 residues. The CDR3 sequence is CASNWRGAYEQYF. CDR3 DNA: TGTGCCAGCAATTGGAGGGGTGCCTACGAGCAGTACTTC.

This chain joins TRBV9 and TRBJ2-3; D gene unclear. The V gene lost 5 bases and the J gene lost 3 bases, with 4 bases spanning the gap. The CDR3 runs 11 residues. Germline loops: CDR1 SGDLS, CDR2 YYNGEE. CDR3 loop: CASSSTDTQYF. DNA of the CDR3: TGTGCCAGCAGTTCGACAGATACGCAGTATTTT.

The chain carries TRBV9 and TRBJ1-5; the match to TRBD1 covers 7 bases. The germline V gene encodes CDR1 SGDLS and CDR2 YYNGEE. The V segment lost 2 bases and the J segment 7 bases; nucleotides outside the gene matches: 9. The CDR3 consists of 15 residues. The CDR3: CASSVTGVSGQPQHF. The CDR3 region has the DNA TGTGCCAGCAGCGTTACAGGGGTCTCAGGACAGCCCCAGCATTTT.

The chain combines TRBV29-1 with TRBJ1-1; possibly TRBD1 for D (6 bases). The length of the CDR3 is 13 residues. Germline V gene sequence: CDR1 SQVTM, CDR2 ANQGSEA. The V gene lost 3 bases and the J gene lost 0 bases, with 8 bases spanning the gap. The CDR3 bases are TGCAGCGTTGAGGGGGGCATGAACACTGAAGCTTTCTTT. The encoded protein is CSVEGGMNTEAFF.

This chain uses TRBV2 with TRBJ1-4; D is perhaps TRBD1 (6 bases). V was pared by 6 bases and J by 5 bases, with 22 bases between. CDR3 length equals 17 residues. Germline lookup yields CDR1 SNHLY and CDR2 FYNNEI. CDR3 DNA sequence: TGTGCCAGCAGGGCTCCCACCCCAGGGGCTCCGAATGAAAAACTGTTTTTT. It translates to CASRAPTPGAPNEKLFF.

This clone was counted between two and nine times. The rearrangement links TRBV2 to TRBJ2-7, with a tentative D call TRBD2 (6 bases). V lost 3 bases, J lost 2 bases, and 11 bases lay in between. Germline lookup yields CDR1 SNHLY and CDR2 FYNNEI. The CDR3 sequence is 14 residues long. The CDR3 loop reads CASSDQRAPYEQYF. In DNA, the CDR3 is TGTGCCAGCAGTGATCAGCGGGCTCCCTACGAGCAGTACTTC.

This clone has just one count. Germline is not matched at one junction end, which may reflect a read error. The rearrangement joins TRBV11-2 to TRBJ1-1; tentative D call: TRBD1 (6 bases). The CDR3 sequence is 12 residues long. Germline CDR1 SGHAT, CDR2 FQNNGV. This CDR3 is CASSLVRNNRVF. The CDR3 DNA follows: TGTGCCAGCAGCTTAGTGCGTAATAACAGGGTCTTT.

The J gene is TRBJ2-3, the V gene TRBV19, with 8 bases fitting TRBD1. The V gene's germline CDR1 is LNHDA and CDR2 SQIVND (reference sequence). The junction had 2 bases not matched to a gene; V was cut back by 5 bases and J by 1 base. This CDR3 contains 14 residues. The CDR3 loop is CASSGTGRTDTQYF. The CDR3 region has the DNA TGTGCCAGTAGTGGGACAGGCCGCACAGATACGCAGTATTTT. The entire variable domain, with the rest obtained from reference TRBV19 and TRBJ2-3, is as follows: DGGITQSPKYLFRKEGQNVTLSCEQNLNHDAMYWYRQDPGQGLRLIYYSQIVNDFQKGDIAEGYSVSREKKESFPLTVTSAQKNPTAFYLCASSGTGRTDTQYFGPGTRLTVL.